This is a list of T cell receptor beta chains from one sample in a study of T-cell reconstitution after alpha-beta-depleted transplantation in children. MiXCR was run by TCRdb on the PCR reads, yielding one entry per CDR3 protein. This sample carries 200,000 to 250,000 distinct CDR3 sequences, roughly a quarter of them seen once, and the ten largest clones take 4% to 5.5%. The sample in question was PBMCs, mostly from graft donor cells, obtained 360 days after TCRalphabeta/CD19-depleted stem cell transplant. The origin of the receptors is a female patient aged 2-15 years who had a stem cell transplant for congenital amegakaryocytic thrombocytopenia, so the T cells may come from the graft donor. Both conserved end residues are part of each CDR3. The D gene is left open where the match is weak. A row's size may be missing; if present it is once, few, many or a size class.

>16|TRBJ1-5|-|TRBV18|TRBD1
TGTGCCAGCTCACCACGCACAGGGGTTGGCAATCAGCCCCAGCATTTT
CASSPRTGVGNQPQHF
>15|TRBJ2-5|-|TRBV5-5|TRBD1
TGTGCCAGCAGCTTGCAGGGGGCGCACCAAGAGACCCAGTACTTC
CASSLQGAHQETQYF
>13|TRBJ2-5|-|TRBV14|-
TGTGCCAGCAGCCAATATTTGAGAGAGACCCAGTACTTC
CASSQYLRETQYF
>16|TRBJ1-5|-|TRBV3-1|-
TGTGCCAGCAGCCAAGGGGGCGGCAGGCGGGGGCAGCCCCAGCATTTT
CASSQGGGRRGQPQHF
>14|TRBJ1-4|-|TRBV4-1|-
TGCGCCAGCAGCCGGGAGGGAAACACTGAAAAACTGTTTTTT
CASSREGNTEKLFF
>14|TRBJ2-7|few|TRBV11-2|-
TGTGCCAGCAGCTTAGATGGGGCAAACTACGAGCAGTACTTC
CASSLDGANYEQYF
>15|TRBJ2-1|few|TRBV24-1|-
TGTGCCACCAGTGAAAGGGAGGACCCCTACAATGAGCAGTTCTTC
CATSEREDPYNEQFF
>15|TRBJ2-3|-|TRBV6-2/TRBV6-3|TRBD2
TGTGCCAGCAGACCTAGCGGGAGGAGCACAGATACGCAGTATTTT
CASRPSGRSTDTQYF
>13|TRBJ2-1|-|TRBV2|-
TGTGCCAGCAGGCGGGACAGCAGGAATGAGCAGTTCTTC
CASRRDSRNEQFF
>15|TRBJ1-2|-|TRBV5-1|-
TGCGCCAGCAGCTTGGCCGGCGGTTCTAACTATGGCTACACCTTC
CASSLAGGSNYGYTF
>19|TRBJ2-2|-|TRBV5-1|TRBD1
TGCGCCAGCAGCGAATGGACAGGGGACTCCCTAAAAACCCGTGGGGAGCTGTTTTTT
CASSEWTGDSLKTRGELFF
>16|TRBJ2-1|-|TRBV7-4|-
TGTGCCAGCAGCCCCATTAGGGTCAGCTCCTACAATGAGCAGTTCTTC
CASSPIRVSSYNEQFF
>11|TRBJ2-5|many|TRBV29-1|-
TGCAGCGTTGAAGTTGGAGAGACCCAGTACTTC
CSVEVGETQYF
>16|TRBJ2-1|few|TRBV25-1|TRBD2
TGTGCCAGCGGGACGTTACTAGCGGAAAACTACAATGAGCAGTTCTTC
CASGTLLAENYNEQFF
>11|TRBJ2-3|few|TRBV20-1|-
TGCAGTGCTAGGGGTAGAGATACGCAGTATTTT
CSARGRDTQYF
>18|TRBJ1-2|few|TRBV10-3|-
TGTGCCATCAGTCTTCGGCCGCACCGACGGGGGGGCGGAGATGGCTACACCTTC
CAISLRPHRRGGGDGYTF
>15|TRBJ2-7|many|TRBV10-3|-
TGTGCCATCAGTGGGGCGTGGGGACACAACTACGAGCAGTACTTC
CAISGAWGHNYEQYF
>15|TRBJ2-2|-|TRBV10-3|-
TGTGCCATCAGCCCCCAAGTAGCGTACACCGGGGAGCTGTTTTTT
CAISPQVAYTGELFF
>14|TRBJ2-1|-|TRBV6-2/TRBV6-3|-
TGTGCCAGCAGTTACTGGGGGGCAAGGAATGAGCAGTTCTTC
CASSYWGARNEQFF
>13|TRBJ2-7|many|TRBV10-3|-
TGTGCCATCAGTGAGCCGGGAGAGTACGAGCAGTACTTC
CAISEPGEYEQYF
>13|TRBJ1-4|few|TRBV20-1|-
TGCAGTGCCCTCGGGACCGGAGGCGAAAAACTGTTTTTT
CSALGTGGEKLFF
>13|TRBJ2-1|many|TRBV2|-
TGTGCCAGCAGTGAGGAAGGGGTTGACGAGCAGTTCTTC
CASSEEGVDEQFF
>13|TRBJ1-2|-|TRBV20-1|-
TGCAGTGCTAAGGAGGCCAGGTACCATGGCTACACCTTC
CSAKEARYHGYTF
>13|TRBJ2-7|-|TRBV10-2|-
TGCGCCAGCAGTGAGTCGGTTATCTACGAGCAGTACTTC
CASSESVIYEQYF
>15|TRBJ1-2|few|TRBV27|-
TGTGCCAGCAGTTTCCGCCCACTAGGGGTGGGTGGCTACACCTTC
CASSFRPLGVGGYTF
>16|TRBJ1-4|few|TRBV6-1|TRBD1
TGTGCCAGCAGAGGGACAGACCATCCCAATAATGAAAAACTGTTTTTT
CASRGTDHPNNEKLFF
>11|TRBJ1-1|-|TRBV10-3|-
TGTGCCAGCCAGGGAGGCACTGAAGCTTTCTTT
CASQGGTEAFF
>15|TRBJ2-7|few|TRBV5-1|TRBD2
TGCGCCAGCAGCTTGAAACTAGCGGGAGGGCGTGAGCAGTACTTC
CASSLKLAGGREQYF
>15|TRBJ1-2|-|TRBV7-8|-
TGTGCCAGCAGGAATACCGGGCCGTACACCCATGGCTACACCTTC
CASRNTGPYTHGYTF
>16|TRBJ2-1|-|TRBV12-3/TRBV12-4|-
TGTGCCAGCAGTCCTGCTCGCGTGGGAATCGACAATGAGCAGTTCTTC
CASSPARVGIDNEQFF
>15|TRBJ1-2|-|TRBV30|-
TGTGCCTGGAGTCAACAGGGACCGCTTAACTATGGCTACACCTTC
CAWSQQGPLNYGYTF
>14|TRBJ2-2|-|TRBV24-1|TRBD1
TGTGCCACCAGAGGGACAGGGTACAACGGGGAGCTGTTTTTT
CATRGTGYNGELFF
>13|TRBJ2-7|few|TRBV18|-
TGTGCCAGCTCACCCCGTCTAAGCCACGAGCAGTACTTC
CASSPRLSHEQYF
>13|TRBJ2-1|-|TRBV18|-
TGTGCCAGCTCACGTGCTCCGGGCAATGAGCAGTTCTTC
CASSRAPGNEQFF
>15|TRBJ1-2|many|TRBV28|TRBD1
TGTGCCAGCAGCCTAGCCAGCACAGGGGTAGAAGGCTACACCTTC
CASSLASTGVEGYTF
>13|TRBJ2-2|-|TRBV7-9|-
TGTGCCAGCAGATCCGAACCGGCCGGGGAGCTGTTTTTT
CASRSEPAGELFF